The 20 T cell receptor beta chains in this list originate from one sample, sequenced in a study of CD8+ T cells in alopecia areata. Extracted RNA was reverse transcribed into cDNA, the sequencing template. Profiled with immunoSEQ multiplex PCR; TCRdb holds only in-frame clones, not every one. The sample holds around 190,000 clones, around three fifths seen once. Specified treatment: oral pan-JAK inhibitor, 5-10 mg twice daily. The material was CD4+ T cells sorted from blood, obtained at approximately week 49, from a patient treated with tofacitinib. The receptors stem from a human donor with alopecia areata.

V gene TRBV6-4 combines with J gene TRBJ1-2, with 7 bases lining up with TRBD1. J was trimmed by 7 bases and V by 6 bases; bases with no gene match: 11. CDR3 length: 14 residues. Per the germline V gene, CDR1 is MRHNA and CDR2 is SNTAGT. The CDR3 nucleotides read TGTGCCAGCAGCCCACAGGGGACCGGGAGTGGCTACACCTTC. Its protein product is CASSPQGTGSGYTF.

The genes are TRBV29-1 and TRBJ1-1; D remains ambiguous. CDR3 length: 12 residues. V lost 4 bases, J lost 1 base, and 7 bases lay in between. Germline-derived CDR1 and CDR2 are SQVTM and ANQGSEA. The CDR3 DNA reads TGCAGCGTTGGCCTCGGGAACACTGAAGCTTTCTTT. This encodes CSVGLGNTEAFF. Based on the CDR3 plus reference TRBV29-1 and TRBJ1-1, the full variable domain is SAVISQKPSRDICQRGTSLTIQCQVDSQVTMMFWYRQQPGQSLTLIATANQGSEATYESGFVIDKFPISRPNLTFSTLTVSNMSPEDSSIYLCSVGLGNTEAFFGQGTRLTVV.

Written as DNA, the CDR3 is TGCAGCGTTGTGGAGTCTAAGGGTGCCCAGTACTTC. This encodes CSVVESKGAQYF. V gene TRBV29-1 combines with J gene TRBJ2-5; D uncertain. The V and J ends lost 4 bases and 9 bases respectively, with 15 bases between them. The CDR3 is 12 residues long. CDR1 is SQVTM, CDR2 ANQGSEA, per germline. Drawing the rest from reference TRBV29-1 and TRBJ2-5, the complete variable domain is SAVISQKPSRDICQRGTSLTIQCQVDSQVTMMFWYRQQPGQSLTLIATANQGSEATYESGFVIDKFPISRPNLTFSTLTVSNMSPEDSSIYLCSVVESKGAQYFGPGTRLLVL.

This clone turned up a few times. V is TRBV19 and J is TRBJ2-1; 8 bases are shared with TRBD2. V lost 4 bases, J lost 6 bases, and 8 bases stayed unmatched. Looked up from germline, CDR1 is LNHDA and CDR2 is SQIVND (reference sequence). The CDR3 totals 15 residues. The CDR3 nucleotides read TGTGCCAGTAGTACTGGGACTAGAAGTCCCAATGAGCAGTTCTTC. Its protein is CASSTGTRSPNEQFF.

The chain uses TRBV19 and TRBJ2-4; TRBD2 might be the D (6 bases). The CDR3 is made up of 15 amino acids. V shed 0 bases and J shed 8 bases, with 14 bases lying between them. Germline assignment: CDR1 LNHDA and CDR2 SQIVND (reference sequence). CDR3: CASSIDPIRRDIQYF. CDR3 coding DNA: TGTGCCAGTAGTATAGATCCAATAAGGAGGGACATTCAGTACTTC.

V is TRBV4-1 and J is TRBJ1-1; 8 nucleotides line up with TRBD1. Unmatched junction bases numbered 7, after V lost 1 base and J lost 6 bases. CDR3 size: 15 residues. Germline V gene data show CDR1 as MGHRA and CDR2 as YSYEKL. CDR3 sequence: CASSQVTGGLSEAFF. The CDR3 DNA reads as TGCGCCAGCAGCCAAGTAACAGGGGGTCTGTCTGAAGCTTTCTTT.

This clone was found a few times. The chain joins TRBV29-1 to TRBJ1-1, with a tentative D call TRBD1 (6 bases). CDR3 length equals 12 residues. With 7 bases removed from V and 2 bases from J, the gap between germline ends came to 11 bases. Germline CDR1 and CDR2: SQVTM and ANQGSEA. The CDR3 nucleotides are TGCAGCGGAACGGACAGAAACACTGAAGCTTTCTTT. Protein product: CSGTDRNTEAFF.

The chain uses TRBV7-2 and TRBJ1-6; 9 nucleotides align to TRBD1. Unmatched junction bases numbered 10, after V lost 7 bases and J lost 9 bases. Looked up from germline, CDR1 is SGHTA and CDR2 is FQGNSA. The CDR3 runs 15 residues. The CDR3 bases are TGTGCCAGCAAAAAGGGACAGGGTGAGGGTTCACCCCTCCACTTT. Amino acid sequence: CASKKGQGEGSPLHF.

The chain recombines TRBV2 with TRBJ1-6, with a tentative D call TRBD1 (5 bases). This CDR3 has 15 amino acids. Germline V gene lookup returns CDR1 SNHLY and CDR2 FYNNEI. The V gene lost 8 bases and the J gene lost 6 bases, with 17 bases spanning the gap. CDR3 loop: CASGGSGLGNSPLHF. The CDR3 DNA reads TGTGCCAGCGGGGGGAGCGGTCTGGGTAATTCACCCCTCCACTTT.

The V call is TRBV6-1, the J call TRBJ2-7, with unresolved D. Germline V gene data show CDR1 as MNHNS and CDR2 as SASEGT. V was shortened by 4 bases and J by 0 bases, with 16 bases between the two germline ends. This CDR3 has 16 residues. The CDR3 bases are TGTGCCAGCAGTGGGGCTCAAAGGCCACTCTCCTACGAGCAGTACTTC. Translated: CASSGAQRPLSYEQYF.

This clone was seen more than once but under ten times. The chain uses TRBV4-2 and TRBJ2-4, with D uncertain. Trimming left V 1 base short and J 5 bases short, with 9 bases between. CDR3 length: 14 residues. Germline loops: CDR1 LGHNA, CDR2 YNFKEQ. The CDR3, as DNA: TGTGCCAGCAGCCAAGGCCTAAGGGAAAACATTCAGTACTTC. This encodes CASSQGLRENIQYF.

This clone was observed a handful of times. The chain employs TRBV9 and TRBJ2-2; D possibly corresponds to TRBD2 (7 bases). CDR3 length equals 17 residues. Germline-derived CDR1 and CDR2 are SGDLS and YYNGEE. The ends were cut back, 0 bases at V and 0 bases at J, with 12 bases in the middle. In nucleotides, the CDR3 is TGTGCCAGCAGCGTAGTAGGCGGGGGCGCGAACACCGGGGAGCTGTTTTTT. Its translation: CASSVVGGGANTGELFF.

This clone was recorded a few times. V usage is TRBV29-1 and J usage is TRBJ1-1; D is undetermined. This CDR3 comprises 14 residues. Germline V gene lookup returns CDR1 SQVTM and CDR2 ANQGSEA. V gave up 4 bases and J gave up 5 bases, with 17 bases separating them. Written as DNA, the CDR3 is TGCAGCGTTGCGGCGGGGTCCTCAGAGACTGAAGCTTTCTTT. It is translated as CSVAAGSSETEAFF. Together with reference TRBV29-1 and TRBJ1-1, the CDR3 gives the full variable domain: SAVISQKPSRDICQRGTSLTIQCQVDSQVTMMFWYRQQPGQSLTLIATANQGSEATYESGFVIDKFPISRPNLTFSTLTVSNMSPEDSSIYLCSVAAGSSETEAFFGQGTRLTVV.

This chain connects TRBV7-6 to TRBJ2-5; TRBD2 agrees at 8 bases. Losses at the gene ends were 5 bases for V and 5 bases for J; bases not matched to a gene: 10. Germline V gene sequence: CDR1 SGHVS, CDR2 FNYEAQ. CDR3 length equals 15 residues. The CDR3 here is CASSPKLAGLETQYF. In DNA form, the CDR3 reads TGTGCCAGCAGCCCAAAATTAGCGGGGTTGGAGACCCAGTACTTC.

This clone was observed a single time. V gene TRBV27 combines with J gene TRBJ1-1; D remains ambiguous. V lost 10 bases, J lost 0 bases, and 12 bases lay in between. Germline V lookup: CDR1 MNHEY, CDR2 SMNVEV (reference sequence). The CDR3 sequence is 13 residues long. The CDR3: CATSNVLNTEAFF. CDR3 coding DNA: TGTGCCACCTCTAATGTTTTGAACACTGAAGCTTTCTTT.

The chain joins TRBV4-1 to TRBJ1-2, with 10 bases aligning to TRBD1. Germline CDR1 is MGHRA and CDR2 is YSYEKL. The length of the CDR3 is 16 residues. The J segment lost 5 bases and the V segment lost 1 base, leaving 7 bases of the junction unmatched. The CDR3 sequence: CASSQGRQGAKYGYTF. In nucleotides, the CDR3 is TGCGCCAGCAGCCAAGGACGACAGGGGGCAAAGTATGGCTACACCTTC.

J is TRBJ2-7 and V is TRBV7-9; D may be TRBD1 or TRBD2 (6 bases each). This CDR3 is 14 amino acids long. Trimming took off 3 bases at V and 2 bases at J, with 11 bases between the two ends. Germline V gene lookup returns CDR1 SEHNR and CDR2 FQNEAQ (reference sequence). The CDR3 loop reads CASSLEGGAYEQYF. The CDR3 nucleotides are TGTGCCAGCAGCTTGGAGGGGGGAGCCTACGAGCAGTACTTC.

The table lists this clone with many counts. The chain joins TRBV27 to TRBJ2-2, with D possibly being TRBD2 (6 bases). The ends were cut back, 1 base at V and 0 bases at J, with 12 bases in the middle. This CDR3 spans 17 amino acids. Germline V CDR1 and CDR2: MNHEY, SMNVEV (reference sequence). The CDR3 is CASSLFGTGANTGELFF. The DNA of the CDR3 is TGTGCCAGCAGTTTATTCGGTACGGGAGCGAACACCGGGGAGCTGTTTTTT.

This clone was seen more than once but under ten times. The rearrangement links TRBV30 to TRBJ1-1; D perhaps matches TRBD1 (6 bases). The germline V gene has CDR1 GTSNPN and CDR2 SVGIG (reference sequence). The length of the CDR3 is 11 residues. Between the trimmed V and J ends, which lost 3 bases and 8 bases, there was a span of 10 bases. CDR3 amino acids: CAWSITGEAFF. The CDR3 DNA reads TGTGCCTGGAGCATAACAGGGGAAGCTTTCTTT. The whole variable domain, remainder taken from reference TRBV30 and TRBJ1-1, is SQTIHQWPATLVQPVGSPLSLECTVEGTSNPNLYWYRQAAGRGLQLLFYSVGIGQISSEVPQNLSASRPQDRQFILSSKKLLLSDSGFYLCAWSITGEAFFGQGTRLTVV.

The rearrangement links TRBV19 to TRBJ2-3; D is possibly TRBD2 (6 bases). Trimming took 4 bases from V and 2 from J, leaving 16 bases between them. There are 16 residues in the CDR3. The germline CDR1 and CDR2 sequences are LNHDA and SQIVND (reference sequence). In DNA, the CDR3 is TGTGCCAGTAGTACCCGACCCGGGACTCCCACAGATACGCAGTATTTT. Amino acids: CASSTRPGTPTDTQYF.